This record looks at one T cell receptor (beta chain) sequence and its context. Germline V gives CDR1 MGHRA, CDR2 YSYEKL. The CDR3 consists of 15 residues. V lost 3 bases, J lost 7 bases, and 9 bases stayed unmatched. This sample is part of a study of neoadjuvant anti-PD-1 for oral cavity cancer. Profiled with immunoSEQ multiplex PCR; TCRdb holds only in-frame clones, not every one. The sample has over 15,000 clones; roughly 78% are singletons. The chain employs TRBV4-1 and TRBJ2-1, with 7 bases fitting TRBD2. This TCR was recovered from a person between 40 and 79 years old with oral cavity squamous cell carcinoma. Sequenced material: PBMCs, taken before nivolumab (anti-PD-1) treatment. CDR3 in amino acids: CASSHLREGRNEQFF. The CDR3 DNA sequence: TGCGCCAGCAGCCACTTGAGGGAGGGGAGGAATGAGCAGTTCTTC.